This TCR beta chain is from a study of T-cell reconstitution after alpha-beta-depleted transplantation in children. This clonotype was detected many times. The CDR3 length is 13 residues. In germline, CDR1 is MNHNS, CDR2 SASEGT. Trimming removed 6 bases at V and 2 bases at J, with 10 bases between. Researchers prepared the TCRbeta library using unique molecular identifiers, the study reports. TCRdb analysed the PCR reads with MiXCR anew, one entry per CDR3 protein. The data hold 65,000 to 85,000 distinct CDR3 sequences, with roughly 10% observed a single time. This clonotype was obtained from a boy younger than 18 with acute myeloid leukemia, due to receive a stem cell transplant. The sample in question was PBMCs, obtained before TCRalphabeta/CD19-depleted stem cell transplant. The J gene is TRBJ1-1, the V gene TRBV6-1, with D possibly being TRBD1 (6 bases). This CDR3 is CASRKQGNTEAFF. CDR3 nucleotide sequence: TGTGCCAGCAGGAAACAGGGAAACACTGAAGCTTTCTTT.